This T cell receptor (beta chain) comes out of a study of cytomegalovirus exposure and HLA in healthy donors (dated by TCRdb to about 2017). For the wider study: According to an earlier analysis of around 600 of the donors, about 179 million T cells yielded 117 million unique TCR beta sequences and 276 Gb of sequence data. Genome-wide SNP genotypes for about three fifths of the roughly 670 donors were used in a later genetic analysis, which treated that subset as a discovery cohort. Donor age, sex, ethnicity and CMV serostatus were compiled alongside the repertoire data. The study used immunosequencing to profile the T cell repertoires of 600 to 850 subjects and linked those repertoires to cytomegalovirus serostatus. Along with the roughly 610-subject first cohort, a separate validation cohort of over a hundred different subjects was used. Both class I and class II loci were covered by HLA typing, at four-digit resolution. In an earlier analysis of roughly 540 of the donors, high-throughput TCR beta sequencing was used to judge whether each TCR beta V gene segment behaved as functional or pseudogenic. Rather than drawing on any new phenotypic data, the later analysis identified candidate immune exposures from TCR beta sequences and the way those sequences occurred across donors. Every discovery cohort repertoire had been produced on one sequencing platform. The study combined high-throughput TCR immunosequencing, statistical association of individual TCRs with disease status, and machine learning to predict cytomegalovirus infection status. About five DR-DQ haplotypes were handled as single units for association and clustering because linkage in the cohort was strong. Across some 400 genotyped donors of the cohort, an average of 235,054 unique TCR beta nucleotide sequences per donor were sequenced, and 15% to 20% of those sequences were non-productive. Roughly 300 gigabases of sequencing data and 75 million to 85 million unique TCR sequences made up an early release that covered about 640 HLA-typed donors. The genetic ancestry cluster associated with self-reported Caucasian donors included around 76% of the roughly 410 genotyped donors. A later analysis re-analyzed previously published TCR beta repertoires from approximately 700 donors and added high-resolution HLA genotyping to study TCR occurrence patterns. The number of typed donors differed by locus: about 629-630 for A, B, C, DRB1 and DQB1; 500 to 550 for DQA1; some 610 for DPA1; and about 450 for DPB1. The study was designed to test whether signatures of past pathogen exposure could be identified by cataloging public T cell receptors.

This clone has just a few counts. Its antigen is not yet known. Base qualities are missing; no much larger clone stands one base away. The cohort comprised fewer than 750 healthy bone marrow donors. At the time of sampling, every cohort member was nominally healthy, though immune exposures that went unrecorded were likely present. The donor tested CMV seronegative, placing the donor among the 350 or so seronegative members of the cohort. Each donor provided a peripheral blood sample, and peripheral blood mononuclear cells were used for TCR beta sequencing. Genomic DNA extraction from the blood cell samples was performed with the Qiagen DNeasy Blood Extraction Kit. Receptors were amplified or captured by the immunoSEQ multiplex PCR assay. For the multiplex PCR, a mixture combining 60 forward primers for TCR Vbeta segments and 13 reverse primers for TCR Jbeta segments was used. Amplification of the CDR3 region of rearranged TCR beta genes was performed with a multiplex PCR assay on genomic DNA. Amplified TCR beta libraries were sequenced as 87-base-pair reads on the Illumina HiSeq System. The original methods were these. A later analysis counted about 76 million unique TCR beta chains across the 550 to 700 repertoires, and roughly 9.9 million of these chains were shared by at least two donors. Raw reads were error-corrected and collapsed into unique sequences by a nearest-neighbor algorithm in which closely related sequences were merged to remove PCR and sequencing errors. Alignment of CDR3 sequences to IMGT reference sequences was used to assign V, D and J gene segments. For a sequence to be retained, at least a six-nucleotide match to both a V gene segment and a J gene segment was required. A rearrangement was called productive if the CDR3 had no stop codons and remained in frame with V and J, and every other rearrangement was called non-productive. Following IMGT convention, CDR3 was defined as the stretch from the second conserved V-encoded cysteine up to the conserved J-encoded phenylalanine. Sequences without an unambiguous match to a single V gene segment were excluded from the earlier analysis of several hundred of the donors. An earlier analysis of approximately 590 of the donors classified V segments as functional when productive rearrangements were above 56.7% and as segregating when the standard deviation between donors was above 5%. A statistical classification framework was built to diagnose cytomegalovirus status from the catalog of TCR beta chain sequences. In a later analysis, V and J genes were assigned by comparing TCR nucleotide sequences against IMGT/GENE-DB human TR gene sequences. Using the TCRdist pipeline, a later analysis assigned CDR3 sequences along with most-parsimonious VDJ recombination scenarios. In a later analysis, each TCR beta chain was defined by its CDR3 amino acid sequence together with its V-gene family, and reads without a unique V-gene family were excluded. In a later analysis, nearly 600 highly shared, low-generation-probability nucleotide sequences were removed to address suspected cross-contamination and a sequencing artifact. In a later analysis, a clonal expansion index for each public chain was calculated from normalized within-repertoire ranks of inferred template counts. In a later analysis, generation probabilities were computed with a VDJ recombination model fitted to out-of-frame rearrangements, and the resulting probabilities were checked against IGoR. A later analysis scored TCR-TCR, TCR-HLA and TCR-CMV co-occurrence with hypergeometric tests, applying a repertoire-size bias correction to TCR pairs. To estimate false discovery rates, a later analysis permuted the HLA or CMV assignments 20 times. In a later analysis, co-occurring TCRs were grouped using DBSCAN, with TCRdist sequence similarity added in when clustering inside HLA-allele-positive subsets. Co-occurrence clustering excluded repertoires with fewer than 30,000 or more than 120,000 public chains, plus five with anomalous nucleotide sharing. In its TCRdb copy, this immuneACCESS table keeps in-frame sequences only and misses some clones. Where compared with another copy, unresolved V genes explain less than half of these, and the others have no known cause. V, J and clone size reflect that table, while D and trimming were determined from the DNA. A total of 130,000 or so clones appear in this sample, 66% of them only once. Jointly, the top ten make up over 1.5% of the sample.

The paper's findings and limits, for the study overall: In vitro tests confirmed that a few of the cytomegalovirus-associated TCR beta chains recognize cytomegalovirus antigens. Because the 87-base-pair reads could not distinguish some IMGT-functional V segments, including TRBV6-2 and TRBV6-3, those segments were excluded. Because counts were too low, more than 15 rarely observed V segments, including chromosome 9 orphons, were left out of the earlier analysis of a few hundred of the donors. Compared with equally common non-associated chains, HLA-associated TCR beta chains in a later analysis were more clonally expanded and had lower generation probabilities. In a later genetic analysis, fewer N-insertions in productive TCRs were reported among donors in an Asian-associated ancestry cluster than the roughly 700-donor mean. In a later genetic analysis, a missense DCLRE1C variant was associated with V-gene and J-gene trimming of TCR beta chains, and the association was replicated in an independent cohort. Sequencing depth was assumed to be roughly uniform across donors in the presence/absence analyses, though that assumption may not hold. A later analysis found that TCR association rates varied across HLA loci, with DRB1 alleles showing the most associated TCRs and HLA-C alleles the fewest. At a false discovery rate of 0.05, a later analysis linked 15,000 to 20,000 TCR beta sequences to specific HLA alleles. When HLA alleles, especially DR and DQ, strongly co-occurred, attributing TCR associations to individual alleles was difficult. Because HLA typing was missing for some donors at each locus, association tests included only the typed subset. In a later analysis, several top co-occurrence clusters were reported to appear linked to parvovirus B19, influenza, CMV and Epstein-Barr virus. Correlated functional status among segregating V segments might be attributable to linkage disequilibrium, but an unknown experimental factor could not be ruled out. A cluster of highly shared sequence variants was judged likely to represent a technical artifact of the sequencing pipeline. According to a later analysis, most CMV-associated TCR beta chains appeared to be HLA-restricted, and the HLA associations seemed to be driven largely by CMV exposure. While some public TCRs were present in many individuals, most TCR sequences turned up only very rarely across donors. A further reported finding was that TCR beta sequences accurately predicted the HLA-A and HLA-B alleles for most subjects in the first cohort. In an earlier analysis of approximately 600 of the donors, most TCR beta V segments were observed in productive rearrangements about 87% or about 30% of the time, broadly matching IMGT annotations. In both the original and validation cohorts, the classifier was reported to diagnose cytomegalovirus status with high specificity and sensitivity. It was suggested by the authors that the approach could potentially be generalized to other disease states and immunological phenotypes. In the study, some 180 TCR beta chains were listed as associated with cytomegalovirus. For the cohort, immune exposure information was limited to CMV serostatus. In this cohort, only TCR beta chains were sequenced, and detectable features were limited by the absence of alpha or paired-chain data.

CDR1 and CDR2 were assigned from the germline V gene (reference sequence) as SEHNR and FQNEAQ. Trimming leaves V shorter by 8 bases and J shorter by 7 bases, with the junction holding 18 bases beyond the gene matches. The CDR3, from cysteine to phenylalanine, totals 17 residues. CDR3 DNA is the only sequence kept; it has 51 bases, read in frame from the first base. Sequencing was done on a sample of PBMCs. The sequence joins TRBV7-9 to TRBJ1-4, with 8 central nucleotides matching TRBD1. The clonotype comes from a man aged 18 to 30 in good health and CMV-seronegative. In nucleotide form, the sequence is TGTGCCAGCTGCCCACCCGGACAGGGCTTAAGGGGTGAAAAACTGTTTTTT. It encodes CASCPPGQGLRGEKLFF. With all but the CDR3 taken from the reference TRBV7-9 and TRBJ1-4 genes, the full variable domain is: DTGVSQNPRHKITKRGQNVTFRCDPISEHNRLYWYRQTLGQGPEFLTYFQNEAQLEKSRLLSDRFSAERPKGSFSTLEIQRTEQGDSAMYLCASCPPGQGLRGEKLFFGSGTQLSVL.